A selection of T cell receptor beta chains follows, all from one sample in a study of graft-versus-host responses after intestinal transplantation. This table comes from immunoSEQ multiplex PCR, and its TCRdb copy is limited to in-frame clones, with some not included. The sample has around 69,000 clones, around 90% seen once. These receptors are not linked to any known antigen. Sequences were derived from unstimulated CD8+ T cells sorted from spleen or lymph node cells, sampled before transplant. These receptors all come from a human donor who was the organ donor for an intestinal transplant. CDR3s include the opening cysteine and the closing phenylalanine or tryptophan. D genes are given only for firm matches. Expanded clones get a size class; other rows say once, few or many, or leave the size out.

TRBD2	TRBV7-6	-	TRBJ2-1	TGTGCCAGCAGCTTCGGGACTAGCGGGGGCCCAAATGAGCAGTTCTTC	CASSFGTSGGPNEQFF
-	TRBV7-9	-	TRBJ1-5	TGTGCCAGCAGCCCATCTGAGGGAAATCAGCCCCAGCATTTT	CASSPSEGNQPQHF
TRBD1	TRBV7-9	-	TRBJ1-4	TGTGCCAGCAGCTTAGTCGGGGGGACAGCGGGGGCTAATGAAAAACTGTTTTTT	CASSLVGGTAGANEKLFF
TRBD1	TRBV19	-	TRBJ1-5	TGTGCCAGTAGTATACGGGACAGGCATCAGCCCCAGCATTTT	CASSIRDRHQPQHF
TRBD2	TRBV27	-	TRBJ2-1	TGTGCCAGCAGCCCCCGCGGGACTAGCCCTTACAATGAGCAGTTCTTC	CASSPRGTSPYNEQFF
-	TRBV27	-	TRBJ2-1	TGTGCCAGCAGTTTGAGTTCGGAGGGTAGTGAGCAGTTCTTC	CASSLSSEGSEQFF
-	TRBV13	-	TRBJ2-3	TGTGCCTCCCGAGGGGGACCTTCTAGCACAGATACGCAGTATTTT	CASRGGPSSTDTQYF
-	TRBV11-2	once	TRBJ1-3	TGTGCCAGCAGCTTAGGGGAAGGGGTACCTGGAAACACCATATATTTT	CASSLGEGVPGNTIYF
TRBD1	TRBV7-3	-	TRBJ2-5	TGTGCCAGCAGCGTGACAGGGGGCGGCGAGACCCAGTACTTC	CASSVTGGGETQYF
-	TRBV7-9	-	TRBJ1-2	TGTGCCAGCAGCTTAGGGACAGTCAACTATGGCTACACCTTC	CASSLGTVNYGYTF
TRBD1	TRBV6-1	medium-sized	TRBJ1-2	TGTGCCAGCAGGGCTAAGACAGGGAATCGCTACACCTTC	CASRAKTGNRYTF
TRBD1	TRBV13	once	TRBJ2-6	TGTGCCAGCAGCTTAGCCGACAGGGGGCTGGGAGGGGCCAACGTCCTGACTTTC	CASSLADRGLGGANVLTF
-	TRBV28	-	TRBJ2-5	TGTGCCAGCAGTAGCGGGCCGGGGGAGACCCAGTACTTC	CASSSGPGETQYF
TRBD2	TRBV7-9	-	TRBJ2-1	TGTGCCAGCAGCCAAAGAGCGGGGGGATACAATGAGCAGTTCTTC	CASSQRAGGYNEQFF
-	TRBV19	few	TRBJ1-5	TGTGCCAGTAGTATGAATCGTAGAGTGGGGAGTTCGGATCAGCCCCAGCATTTT	CASSMNRRVGSSDQPQHF
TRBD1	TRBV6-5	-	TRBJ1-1	TGTGCCAGCAGTACCACAGGGGGCACTGAAGCTTTCTTT	CASSTTGGTEAFF
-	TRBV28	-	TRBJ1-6	TGTGCCAGCAGTTTGGGACTACAGGCCCTGGGCCCCTATAATTCACCCCTCCACTTT	CASSLGLQALGPYNSPLHF
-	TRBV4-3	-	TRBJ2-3	TGCGCCAGCAGCCAAAGCCAATACACAGATACGCAGTATTTT	CASSQSQYTDTQYF
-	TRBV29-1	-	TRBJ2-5	TGCAGCGTTGGGGGCGGGGCCCTGCAAGAGACCCAGTACTTC	CSVGGGALQETQYF
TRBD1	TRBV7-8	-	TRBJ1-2	TGTGCCAGCAGCACCCGGACAGGGGGGAGCGGCTACACCTTC	CASSTRTGGSGYTF
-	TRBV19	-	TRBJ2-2	TGTGCCAGTAGTATAGGGCAAAACACCGGGGAGCTGTTTTTT	CASSIGQNTGELFF
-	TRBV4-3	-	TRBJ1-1	TGCGCCAGCAGCCAAGTATGGGGTGGGAGTATGAACACTGAAGCTTTCTTT	CASSQVWGGSMNTEAFF
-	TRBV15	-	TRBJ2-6	TGTGCCACCAGCGGCCAAACCTCTGGGGCCAACGTCCTGACTTTC	CATSGQTSGANVLTF
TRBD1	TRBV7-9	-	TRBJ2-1	TGTGCCAGCAGCTTTCACGGGACAGGGACGAATGGGCAGTTCTTC	CASSFHGTGTNGQFF
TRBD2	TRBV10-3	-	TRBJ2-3	TGTGCCATCAGTGAATTAGCGGGGAACACAGATACGCAGTATTTT	CAISELAGNTDTQYF
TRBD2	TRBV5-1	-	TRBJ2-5	TGCGCCAGCAGCCCTAGCGGGGGCCGACAAGAGACCCAGTACTTC	CASSPSGGRQETQYF
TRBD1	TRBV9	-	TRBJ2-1	TGTGCCAGCAGCGGGGACAGGGAAGCTGTCGATGAGCAGTTCTTC	CASSGDREAVDEQFF
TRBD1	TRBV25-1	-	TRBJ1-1	TGTGCCAGCAGTGAACGGACAGGGGGCAACACTGAAGCTTTCTTT	CASSERTGGNTEAFF
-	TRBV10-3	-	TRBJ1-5	TGTGCCATCAGTGAGAAGGGGGTGGGTCAGCCCCAGCATTTT	CAISEKGVGQPQHF
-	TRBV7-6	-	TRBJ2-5	TGTGCCAGCAGCCCCTGGGTTCTCCGGGTTGGGGCCTACCAAGAGACCCAGTACTTC	CASSPWVLRVGAYQETQYF
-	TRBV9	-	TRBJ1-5	TGTGCCAGCAGCCCGGAGGCAGGGGACGGGCAGCCCCAGCATTTT	CASSPEAGDGQPQHF
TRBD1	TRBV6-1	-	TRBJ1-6	TGTGCCAGCATCCAGGGGACAGGGGGTTCACCCCTCCACTTT	CASIQGTGGSPLHF
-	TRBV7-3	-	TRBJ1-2	TGTGCCAGCAGCTTGGTGGGAGACGGGGGCTACACCTTC	CASSLVGDGGYTF
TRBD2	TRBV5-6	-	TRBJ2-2	TGTGCCAGCACCCTGGGGCTAGCGGGGTACACCGGGGAGCTGTTTTTT	CASTLGLAGYTGELFF
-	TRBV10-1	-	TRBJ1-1	TGCGCCAGCAGGACAGGTGAAAACACTGAAGCTTTCTTT	CASRTGENTEAFF
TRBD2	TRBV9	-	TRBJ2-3	TGTGCCAGCAGACGGGGGGGCCCCACAGATACGCAGTATTTT	CASRRGGPTDTQYF
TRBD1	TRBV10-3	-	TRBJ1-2	TGTGCCATGGGACAGATCCTAGGAACTAACTATGGCTACACCTTC	CAMGQILGTNYGYTF
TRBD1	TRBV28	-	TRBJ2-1	TGTGCCAGCAGTGTCACCGGGACAGGGGGCTGGGATGAGCAGTTCTTC	CASSVTGTGGWDEQFF
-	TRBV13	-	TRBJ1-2	TGTGCCAGCAGCTTAGGGGCAGGGGAAGGCTACACCTTC	CASSLGAGEGYTF
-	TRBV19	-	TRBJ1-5	TGTGCCAGTAGTATAGGTACAAGCAATCAGCCCCAGCATTTT	CASSIGTSNQPQHF
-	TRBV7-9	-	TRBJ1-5	TGTGCCAGCAGCTTAGGATCGGGGGATCAGCCCCAGCATTTT	CASSLGSGDQPQHF
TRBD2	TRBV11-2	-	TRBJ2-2	TGTGCCAGCAGCTATGACGGGGGGGCCTCGACCGGGGAGCTGTTTTTT	CASSYDGGASTGELFF
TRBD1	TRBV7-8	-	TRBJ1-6	TGTGCCAGCAGCGCACGACAGGGCTCCTATAATTCACCCCTCCACTTT	CASSARQGSYNSPLHF
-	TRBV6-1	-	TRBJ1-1	TGTGCCAGCACAGTAGCGAACATGAACACTGAAGCTTTCTTT	CASTVANMNTEAFF
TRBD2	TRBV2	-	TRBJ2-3	TGTGCGAAGGGACACGGGGGGGCTACAGATACGCAGTATTTT	CAKGHGGATDTQYF
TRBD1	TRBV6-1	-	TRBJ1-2	TGTGCCAGCAGTGAAGATGGGACAGGGGTCTATGGCTACACCTTC	CASSEDGTGVYGYTF
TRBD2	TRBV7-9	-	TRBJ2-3	TGTGCCAGCAGCTTACGCGGGGGGGCCCCAGATACGCAGTATTTT	CASSLRGGAPDTQYF
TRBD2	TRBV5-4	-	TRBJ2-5	TGTGCCAGCAGCTTTGCGGGGGGAAGCATAGAGACCCAGTACTTC	CASSFAGGSIETQYF
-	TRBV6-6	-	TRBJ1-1	TGTGCCAGCACCCCGAGGGTCGGGGGAACTGAAGCTTTCTTT	CASTPRVGGTEAFF
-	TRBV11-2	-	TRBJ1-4	TGTGCCAGCAGCTCATACGGCGGAGGGGACTTCTTCGGGGAAAAACTGTTTTTT	CASSSYGGGDFFGEKLFF
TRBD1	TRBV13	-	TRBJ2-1	TGTGCCAGCAGACCCTGGACAGGGGGGTCCTACAATGAGCAGTTCTTC	CASRPWTGGSYNEQFF
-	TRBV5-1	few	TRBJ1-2	TGCGCCAGCAGCTCGGAAGAGGGGGTCTGGAACTATGGCTACACCTTC	CASSSEEGVWNYGYTF
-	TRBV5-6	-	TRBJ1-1	TGTGCCAGCAGCTCTAACTACATCACTGAAGCTTTCTTT	CASSSNYITEAFF
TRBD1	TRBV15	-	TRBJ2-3	TGTGCCACCCTGCCTGCACCGGGACAGAGCACAGATACGCAGTATTTT	CATLPAPGQSTDTQYF
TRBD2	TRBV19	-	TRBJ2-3	TGTGCCAGTACCCCAACATCGGGACTAGCCCCTGTCACGCAGTATTTT	CASTPTSGLAPVTQYF
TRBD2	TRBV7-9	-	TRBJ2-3	TGTGCCAGCAGCCCGGGACTAGCGGGGGGGGATACGCAGTATTTT	CASSPGLAGGDTQYF
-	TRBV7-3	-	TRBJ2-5	TGTGCCAGCAGCCCCCGTCGGGAAGACTTC	CASSPRREDF